One and the same sample provided the 32 T cell receptor beta chains below, sequenced in a study of cytomegalovirus exposure and HLA in healthy donors. Assay: immunoSEQ multiplex PCR; the TCRdb copy retains only in-frame clones and omits some. Here the sample spans tens of thousands of clones, 95% to 97% being singletons. What was sequenced was PBMCs. Source of these receptors: a man aged 18 to 30 in good health and CMV-seronegative.

This clone was recorded only once. The chain joins TRBV29-1 to TRBJ1-2; tentative D call: TRBD1 (6 bases). The CDR3 has 14 amino acids. The V and J ends lost 2 bases and 2 bases respectively, with 12 bases between them. Germline loops: CDR1 SQVTM, CDR2 ANQGSEA. The CDR3 nucleotides read TGCAGCGTTGAAAAGGGGGTTGGGAACTATGGCTACACCTTC. Protein: CSVEKGVGNYGYTF.

This chain links TRBV27 with TRBJ1-2, with TRBD1 identical over 7 bases. Germline loops: CDR1 MNHEY, CDR2 SMNVEV (reference sequence). The CDR3 is 14 residues long. V trimming: 2 bases; J trimming: 4 bases; junction bases outside the gene matches: 4. CDR3 sequence reads: CASSLTGTVYGYTF. DNA for the CDR3: TGTGCCAGCAGTTTAACCGGGACAGTCTATGGCTACACCTTC.

The rearrangement uses TRBV7-9 and TRBJ1-2; D is perhaps TRBD1 (5 bases). V lost 7 bases, J lost 7 bases, and 10 bases lay in between. There are 11 residues in the CDR3. Germline V lookup: CDR1 SEHNR, CDR2 FQNEAQ (reference sequence). Here the CDR3 reads CASTRGGGYTF. The CDR3 bases are TGTGCCAGCACAAGGGGAGGTGGCTACACCTTC. The variable domain in full, with the rest retrieved from reference TRBV7-9 and TRBJ1-2, is DTGVSQNPRHKITKRGQNVTFRCDPISEHNRLYWYRQTLGQGPEFLTYFQNEAQLEKSRLLSDRFSAERPKGSFSTLEIQRTEQGDSAMYLCASTRGGGYTFGSGTRLTVV.

This clone has only one observation. The chain recombines TRBV27 with TRBJ2-3, with D possibly being TRBD2 (6 bases). Germline values: CDR1 MNHEY, CDR2 SMNVEV (reference sequence). V was trimmed by 3 bases and J by 1 base, leaving 11 bases between them. The CDR3 has 15 amino acids. As DNA, the CDR3 is TGTGCCAGCAGTTTTAGCGGCAGGCGCACAGATACGCAGTATTTT. Protein sequence: CASSFSGRRTDTQYF.

In this sample, this clone turned up a few times. This chain connects TRBV28 to TRBJ2-7, with 15 positions matching TRBD2. Trimming at V came to 4 bases and at J to 5 bases, leaving 3 bases not matched to a gene. This CDR3 region has 15 residues. Germline CDR1 reads MDHEN; CDR2 reads SYDVKM. CDR3 nucleotides: TGTGCCAGCAGTTCCCGGACTAGCGGGAGGGACGAGCAGTACTTC. Amino acids: CASSSRTSGRDEQYF.

This sequence joins TRBV21-1 and TRBJ2-1; the D segment call TRBD2 is taken from the table without a DNA check. TRBV21-1 is flagged as a pseudogene. CDR3 length: 13 residues. For the CDR3, the DNA is TGTGCCAGCAGCAACCTCCGGTCGAATGAGCAGTTCTTC. This gives the protein CASSNLRSNEQFF.

CDR3: CASSPGDKHTEAFF. In DNA, the CDR3 is TGTGCCAGCTCACCCGGGGACAAGCACACTGAAGCTTTCTTT. V is TRBV18 and J is TRBJ1-1, with a weak D call TRBD1 (6 bases). The CDR3 is 14 amino acids. Germline CDR1 and CDR2: KGHSH and LQKENI. V lost 3 bases to trimming and J lost 3 bases, with 11 bases between them.

The chain links TRBV28 to TRBJ1-2, with D unresolved. Germline V gene lookup returns CDR1 MDHEN and CDR2 SYDVKM. The V gene lost 2 bases and the J gene lost 0 bases, with 7 bases spanning the gap. The CDR3 has 14 residues. CDR3 DNA: TGTGCCAGCAGTTTAACAGCAGCTAACTATGGCTACACCTTC. It yields the protein CASSLTAANYGYTF.

The chain is built from TRBV29-1 and TRBJ1-2; no reliable D call. Trimming removed 3 bases at V and 8 bases at J, with 10 bases between. CDR1 and CDR2 from the germline V gene are SQVTM and ANQGSEA. This CDR3 is 11 amino acids long. For the CDR3, the DNA is TGCAGCGTTGAGGAGGGCGGAGGCTACACCTTC. It is translated as CSVEEGGGYTF.

V gene TRBV4-2 combines with J gene TRBJ1-5; D is ambiguous. Germline-derived CDR1 and CDR2 are LGHNA and YNFKEQ. This CDR3 has 13 residues. V dropped 0 bases and J dropped 4 bases, with 4 bases sitting between them. CDR3 sequence (DNA): TGTGCCAGCAGCCAAGACAGTAATCAGCCCCAGCATTTT. Its translation is CASSQDSNQPQHF.

J is TRBJ1-1 and V is TRBV18, with TRBD1 matching over 8 bases. The V gene's germline CDR1 is KGHSH and CDR2 LQKENI. V lost 5 bases to trimming and J lost 4 bases; unmatched junction nucleotides: 3. CDR3 size: 13 residues. The CDR3 here is CASSSGQATEAFF. CDR3 coding DNA: TGTGCCAGCTCATCGGGACAGGCCACTGAAGCTTTCTTT.

The rearrangement joins TRBV19 to TRBJ1-5, with TRBD1 matching 10 bases. Unmatched junction bases numbered 4, after V lost 4 bases and J lost 7 bases. The CDR3 totals 14 residues. Germline CDR1 LNHDA, CDR2 SQIVND (reference sequence). The CDR3 here is CASSKGQGRQPQHF. The CDR3 nucleotides read TGTGCCAGTAGTAAGGGACAGGGGAGACAGCCCCAGCATTTT.

This chain joins TRBV6-6 and TRBJ1-1; tentatively, D is TRBD1 (5 bases). Germline values: CDR1 MNHNY, CDR2 SVGAGI (reference sequence). The length of the CDR3 is 13 residues. V lost 1 base and J lost 3, with 6 bases in between. CDR3 coding DNA: TGTGCCAGCAGTTACTTAGGGGACACTGAAGCTTTCTTT. It encodes CASSYLGDTEAFF.

This clone came up once. The chain links TRBV2 to TRBJ2-7, with 12 bases lining up with TRBD1. The CDR3 totals 15 residues. The germline V gene encodes CDR1 SNHLY and CDR2 FYNNEI. V trimming: 2 bases; J trimming: 8 bases; junction bases outside the gene matches: 7. This chain's CDR3 is CASSETGTGGAQQYF. The DNA of the CDR3 is TGTGCCAGCAGTGAAACCGGGACAGGGGGCGCCCAGCAGTACTTC.

The J gene is TRBJ2-2, the V gene TRBV5-1, with 7 bases lining up with TRBD2. The CDR3 is 17 residues long. Germline assignment: CDR1 SGHRS and CDR2 YFSETQ. Losses at the gene ends were 0 bases for V and 7 bases for J; bases not matched to a gene: 12. The CDR3 spells CASSLASGTSRGGELFF. CDR3 sequence (DNA): TGCGCCAGCAGCTTGGCTAGCGGAACCTCTCGCGGCGGGGAGCTGTTTTTT. Variable domain in full (rest from reference TRBV5-1 and TRBJ2-2): KAGVTQTPRYLIKTRGQQVTLSCSPISGHRSVSWYQQTPGQGLQFLFEYFSETQRNKGNFPGRFSGRQFSNSRSEMNVSTLELGDSALYLCASSLASGTSRGGELFFGEGSRLTVL.

The V call is TRBV5-5, the J call TRBJ2-1; TRBD1 aligns across 8 bases. Trimming removed 4 bases from V and 6 bases from J; junction bases left unmatched: 3. In germline, CDR1 is SGHKS, CDR2 YYEKEE (reference sequence). This CDR3 has 13 amino acids. This CDR3 is CASSHGQGNEQFF. Written as DNA, the CDR3 is TGTGCCAGCAGCCACGGACAGGGCAATGAGCAGTTCTTC.

The chain combines TRBV6-5 with TRBJ2-3; D not certain. V gave up 4 bases and J gave up 3 bases, with 8 bases separating them. Germline V gene lookup returns CDR1 MNHEY and CDR2 SVGAGI. The CDR3 has 13 amino acids. CDR3 in amino acids: CASSSYRTDTQYF. The CDR3 DNA reads TGTGCCAGCAGTTCCTACAGAACAGATACGCAGTATTTT.

This chain connects TRBV18 to TRBJ1-2; D gene unclear. Trimming stripped 2 bases from V and 4 bases from J, with 14 bases between. CDR1 and CDR2 (germline): KGHSH, LQKENI. This CDR3 spans 15 amino acids. This CDR3 is CASSPSGMVPYGYTF. The CDR3 DNA follows: TGTGCCAGCTCACCATCCGGGATGGTTCCCTATGGCTACACCTTC. The full variable domain, completed using reference TRBV18 and TRBJ1-2, is NAGVMQNPRHLVRRRGQEARLRCSPMKGHSHVYWYRQLPEEGLKFMVYLQKENIIDESGMPKERFSAEFPKEGPSILRIQQVVRGDSAAYFCASSPSGMVPYGYTFGSGTRLTVV.

The CDR3 loop reads CAISGGTGRSNYGYTF. The CDR3 region has the DNA TGTGCCATCAGTGGCGGGACAGGGAGGTCTAACTATGGCTACACCTTC. This rearrangement joins TRBV10-3 to TRBJ1-2, with TRBD1 matching over 9 bases. The CDR3 is 16 amino acids. Germline V gene sequence: CDR1 ENHRY, CDR2 SYGVKD. V trimming: 4 bases; J trimming: 0 bases; junction bases outside the gene matches: 6.

This chain uses TRBV4-1 with TRBJ2-7, with 8 nucleotides matching TRBD1. The CDR3 runs 15 residues. V dropped 0 bases and J dropped 7; count of bases not matched to a gene: 8. Germline V CDR1 and CDR2: MGHRA, YSYEKL. CDR3 residues: CASSQEGLQGAEQYF. The DNA for the CDR3 is TGCGCCAGCAGCCAAGAAGGACTGCAGGGGGCAGAGCAGTACTTC.

The chain couples TRBV9 to TRBJ1-1; D unclear. Trimming removed 0 bases from V and 4 bases from J, with 7 bases in between. Germline CDR1 SGDLS, CDR2 YYNGEE. This CDR3 contains 13 residues. CDR3 DNA sequence: TGTGCCAGCAGCGTAGACGGAGGCACTGAAGCTTTCTTT. Its translation: CASSVDGGTEAFF.

The V gene is TRBV21-1, the J gene TRBJ2-1; the table names TRBD1, a call not compared with the DNA. TRBV21-1 is listed as a pseudogene. This CDR3 has 24 residues. CDR3 in amino acids: CASTPCPLESSGTDPLVRRNEQFF. For the CDR3, the DNA is TGTGCCAGCACTCCCTGCCCACTCGAATCCTCCGGGACAGACCCTTTGGTACGTCGCAATGAGCAGTTCTTC.

This chain uses TRBV7-6 with TRBJ1-1; 9 bases fit TRBD1. Germline values: CDR1 SGHVS, CDR2 FNYEAQ. V lost 3 bases, J lost 10 bases, and 3 bases stayed unmatched. The CDR3 spans 12 residues. CDR3 sequence (DNA): TGTGCCAGCAGCTTCACAGGGGGCTTAGCTTTCTTT. Translating gives CASSFTGGLAFF. The variable domain in full, with the rest retrieved from reference TRBV7-6 and TRBJ1-1, is GAGVSQSPRYKVTKRGQDVALRCDPISGHVSLYWYRQALGQGPEFLTYFNYEAQQDKSGLPNDRFSAERPEGSISTLTIQRTEQRDSAMYRCASSFTGGLAFFGQGTRLTVV.

The J gene is TRBJ2-4, the V gene TRBV7-9; D remains ambiguous. Germline V gene data show CDR1 as SEHNR and CDR2 as FQNEAQ (reference sequence). The CDR3 consists of 18 residues. Trimming removed 1 base from V and 0 bases from J, with 16 bases in between. The CDR3 region has the DNA TGTGCCAGCAGCTTAGTCGGGTACGACCCGATAGCCAAAAACATTCAGTACTTC. Translating gives CASSLVGYDPIAKNIQYF.

DNA of the CDR3: TGTGCCAGCTCACCACGGGGACTAGCGGGACTTAACACCGGGGAGCTGTTTTTT. Encoded protein: CASSPRGLAGLNTGELFF. The rearrangement uses TRBV18 and TRBJ2-2; 13 nucleotides line up with TRBD2. The CDR3 runs to 18 residues. Germline CDR1 is KGHSH and CDR2 is LQKENI. V trimming: 1 base; J trimming: 2 bases; junction bases outside the gene matches: 4.

This chain links TRBV19 with TRBJ2-1; the match to TRBD2 covers 10 bases. The CDR3 length is 18 residues. Germline lookup yields CDR1 LNHDA and CDR2 SQIVND (reference sequence). After removal of 0 bases from V and 3 bases from J, the junction contained 8 bases not matched to a gene. The CDR3 reads CASSIDRATSGIYNEQFF. In DNA, the CDR3 is TGTGCCAGTAGTATAGATCGGGCAACTAGCGGGATCTACAATGAGCAGTTCTTC.

This rearrangement joins TRBV9 to TRBJ1-2; D gene unclear. The germline gives CDR1 SGDLS, CDR2 YYNGEE. This CDR3 region has 15 residues. Trimming removed 0 bases from V and 7 bases from J, with 16 bases in between. CDR3 loop: CASSVGGDAMSGYTF. The CDR3 nucleotides read TGTGCCAGCAGCGTAGGGGGAGACGCTATGAGTGGCTACACCTTC.

The chain recombines TRBV4-1 with TRBJ1-3; D is undetermined. Trimming removed 1 base from V and 4 bases from J, with 8 bases in between. The CDR3 covers 14 residues. CDR1 MGHRA and CDR2 YSYEKL come from the germline V gene. The CDR3 here is CASSQVGAGNTIYF. The CDR3 nucleotides read TGCGCCAGCAGCCAAGTCGGTGCAGGAAACACCATATATTTT.

The chain combines TRBV28 with TRBJ2-1, with TRBD2 matching over 9 bases. Germline V CDR1 and CDR2: MDHEN, SYDVKM. The CDR3 loop spans 17 amino acids. V lost 4 bases to trimming and J lost 0 bases; unmatched junction nucleotides: 7. The CDR3 region is CASSSHYSGSSYNEQFF. In DNA, the CDR3 is TGTGCCAGCAGTTCCCACTATAGCGGGAGCTCCTACAATGAGCAGTTCTTC.

The genes are TRBV28 and TRBJ1-1; TRBD1 agrees at 8 bases. In germline, CDR1 is MDHEN, CDR2 SYDVKM. With 6 bases clipped from V and 8 bases from J, the junction kept 14 bases outside the gene matches. The CDR3 extends over 15 amino acids. This CDR3 is CASRLPGTGMGEAFF. In DNA, the CDR3 is TGTGCCAGCAGACTCCCCGGGACAGGAATGGGGGAAGCTTTCTTT. The entire variable domain, with the rest obtained from reference TRBV28 and TRBJ1-1, is as follows: DVKVTQSSRYLVKRTGEKVFLECVQDMDHENMFWYRQDPGLGLRLIYFSYDVKMKEKGDIPEGYSVSREKKERFSLILESASTNQTSMYLCASRLPGTGMGEAFFGQGTRLTVV.

The rearrangement links TRBV6-6 to TRBJ1-2; TRBD1 matches 7 bases. The CDR3 is 12 residues long. Germline-derived CDR1 and CDR2 are MNHNY and SVGAGI (reference sequence). Trimming took 7 bases from V and 7 from J; bases not matched to a gene: 6. The DNA for the CDR3 is TGTGCCAGCACCAATAGGGGGCTTGGCTACACCTTC. Its protein product is CASTNRGLGYTF.

The chain has TRBV2 and TRBJ1-4; 8 bases align to TRBD1. Germline V gene sequence: CDR1 SNHLY, CDR2 FYNNEI. V trimming: 5 bases; J trimming: 4 bases; junction bases outside the gene matches: 6. This CDR3 contains 15 residues. CDR3 sequence: CASSFRGRDNEKLFF. The CDR3 DNA sequence: TGTGCCAGCAGTTTCAGGGGGCGTGATAATGAAAAACTGTTTTTT.